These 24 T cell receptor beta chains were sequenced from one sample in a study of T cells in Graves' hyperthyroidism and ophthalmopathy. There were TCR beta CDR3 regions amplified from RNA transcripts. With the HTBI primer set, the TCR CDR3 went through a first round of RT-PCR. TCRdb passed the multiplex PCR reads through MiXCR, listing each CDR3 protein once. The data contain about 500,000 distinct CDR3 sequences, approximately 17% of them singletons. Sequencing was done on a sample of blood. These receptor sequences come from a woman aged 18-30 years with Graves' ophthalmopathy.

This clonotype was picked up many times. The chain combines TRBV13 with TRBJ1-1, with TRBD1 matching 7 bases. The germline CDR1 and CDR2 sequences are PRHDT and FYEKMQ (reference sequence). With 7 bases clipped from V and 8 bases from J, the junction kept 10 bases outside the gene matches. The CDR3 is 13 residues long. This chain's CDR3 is CASTRTGYSEAFF. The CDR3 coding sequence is TGTGCCAGCACCCGGACAGGATACTCCGAAGCTTTCTTT.

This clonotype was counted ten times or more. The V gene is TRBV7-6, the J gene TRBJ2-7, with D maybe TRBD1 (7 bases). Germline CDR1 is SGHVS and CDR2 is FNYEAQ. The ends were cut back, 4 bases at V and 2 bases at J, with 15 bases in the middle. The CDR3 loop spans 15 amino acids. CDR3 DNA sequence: TGTGCCAGCAGCTATCGACAGGGAGGACCCTACGAGCAGTACTTC. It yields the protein CASSYRQGGPYEQYF.

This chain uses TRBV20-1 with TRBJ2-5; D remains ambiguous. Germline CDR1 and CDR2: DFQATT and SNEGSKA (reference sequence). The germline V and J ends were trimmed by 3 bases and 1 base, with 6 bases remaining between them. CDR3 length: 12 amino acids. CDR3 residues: CSARDIQETQYF. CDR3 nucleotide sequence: TGCAGTGCTAGGGATATCCAAGAGACCCAGTACTTC.

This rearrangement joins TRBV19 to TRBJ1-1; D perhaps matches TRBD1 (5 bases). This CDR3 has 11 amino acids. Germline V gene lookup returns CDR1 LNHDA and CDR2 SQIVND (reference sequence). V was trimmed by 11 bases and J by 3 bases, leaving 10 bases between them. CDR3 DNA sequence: TGTGCCGCAGGGCTTGACACTGAAGCTTTCTTT. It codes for CAAGLDTEAFF.

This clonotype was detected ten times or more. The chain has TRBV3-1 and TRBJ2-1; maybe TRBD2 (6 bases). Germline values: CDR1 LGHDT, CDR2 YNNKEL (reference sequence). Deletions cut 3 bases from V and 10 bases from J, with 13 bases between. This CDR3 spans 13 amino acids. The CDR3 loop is CASSQGSSAEQFF. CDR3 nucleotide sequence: TGTGCCAGCAGCCAGGGTTCTAGCGCCGAGCAGTTCTTC.

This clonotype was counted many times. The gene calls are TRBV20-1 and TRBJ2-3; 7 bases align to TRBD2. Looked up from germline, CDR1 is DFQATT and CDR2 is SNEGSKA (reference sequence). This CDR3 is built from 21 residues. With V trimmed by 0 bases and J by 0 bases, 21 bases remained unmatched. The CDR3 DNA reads TGCAGTGCTAGAGATGAAGGTCTAGGCGGCGGGGGACTGAGGAGCACAGATACGCAGTATTTT. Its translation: CSARDEGLGGGGLRSTDTQYF.

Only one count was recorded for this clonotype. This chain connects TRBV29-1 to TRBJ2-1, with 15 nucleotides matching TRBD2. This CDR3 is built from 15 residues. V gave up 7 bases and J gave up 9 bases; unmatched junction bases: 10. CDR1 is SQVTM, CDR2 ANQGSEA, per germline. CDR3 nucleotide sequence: TGCAGCGGGGTAGGACTAGCGGGAGGGCCCCTTGAGCAGTTCTTC. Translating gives CSGVGLAGGPLEQFF.

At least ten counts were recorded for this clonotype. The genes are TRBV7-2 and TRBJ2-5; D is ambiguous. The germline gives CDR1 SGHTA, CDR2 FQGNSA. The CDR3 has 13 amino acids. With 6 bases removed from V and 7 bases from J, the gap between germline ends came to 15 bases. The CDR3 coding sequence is TGTGCCAGCAGTCAGGACGTGCCAGGGACCCAGTACTTC. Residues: CASSQDVPGTQYF.

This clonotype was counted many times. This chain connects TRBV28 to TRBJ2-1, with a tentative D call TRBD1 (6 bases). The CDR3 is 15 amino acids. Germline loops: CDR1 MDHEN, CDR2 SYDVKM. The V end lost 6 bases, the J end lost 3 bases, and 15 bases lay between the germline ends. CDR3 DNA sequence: TGTGCCAGCAGGCGCGAGGGGGAGATCTACAATGAGCAGTTCTTC. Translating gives CASRREGEIYNEQFF.

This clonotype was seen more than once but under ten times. CDR3 nucleotide sequence: TGTGCCAGCAGTTCCGGACAGGGCATCTACAATGAGCAGTTCTTC. This gives the protein CASSSGQGIYNEQFF. This chain links TRBV6-2 or TRBV6-3 with TRBJ2-1; 8 bases line up with TRBD1. CDR3 length: 15 amino acids. The trim removed 4 bases at V and 3 bases at J, leaving 5 bases unmatched. Germline V CDR1 and CDR2: MNHEY, SVGEGT.

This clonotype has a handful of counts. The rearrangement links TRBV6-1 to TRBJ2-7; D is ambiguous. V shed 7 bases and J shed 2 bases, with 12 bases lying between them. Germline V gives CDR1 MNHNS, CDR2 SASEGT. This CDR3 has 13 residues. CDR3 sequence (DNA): TGTGCCAGCACAGGTACCAGGACCTACGAGCAGTACTTC. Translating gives CASTGTRTYEQYF.

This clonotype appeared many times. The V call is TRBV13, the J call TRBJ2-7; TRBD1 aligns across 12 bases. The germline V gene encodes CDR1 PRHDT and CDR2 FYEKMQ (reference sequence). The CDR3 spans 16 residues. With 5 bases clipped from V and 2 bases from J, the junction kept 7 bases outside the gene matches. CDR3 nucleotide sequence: TGTGCCAGCAGCCCCACCGGGACAGGGGGCGCCTACGAGCAGTACTTC. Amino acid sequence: CASSPTGTGGAYEQYF.

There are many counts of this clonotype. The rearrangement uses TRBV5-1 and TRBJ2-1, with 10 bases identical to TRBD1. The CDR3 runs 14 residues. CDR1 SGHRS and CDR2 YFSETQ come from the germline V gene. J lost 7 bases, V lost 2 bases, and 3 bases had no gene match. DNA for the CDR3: TGCGCCAGCAGCTTTGGACAGGGGGGGAATGAGCAGTTCTTC. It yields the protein CASSFGQGGNEQFF.

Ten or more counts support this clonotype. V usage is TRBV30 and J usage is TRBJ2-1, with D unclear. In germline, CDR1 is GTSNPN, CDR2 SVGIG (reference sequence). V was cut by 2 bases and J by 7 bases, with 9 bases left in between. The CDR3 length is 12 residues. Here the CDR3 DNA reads TGTGCCTGGAGTCCCCTAACTAATGAGCAGTTCTTC. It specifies CAWSPLTNEQFF.

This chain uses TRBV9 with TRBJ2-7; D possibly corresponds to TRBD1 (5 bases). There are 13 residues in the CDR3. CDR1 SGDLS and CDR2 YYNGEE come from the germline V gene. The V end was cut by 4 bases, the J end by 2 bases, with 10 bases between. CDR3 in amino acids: CASSYDSAYEQYF. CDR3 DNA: TGTGCCAGCAGCTACGACAGCGCCTACGAGCAGTACTTC.

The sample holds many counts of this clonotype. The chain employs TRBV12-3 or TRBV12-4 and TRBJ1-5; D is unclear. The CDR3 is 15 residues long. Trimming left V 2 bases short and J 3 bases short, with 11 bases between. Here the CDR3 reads CASSLSGRDNQPQHF. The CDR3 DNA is TGTGCCAGCAGTTTAAGTGGTCGGGACAATCAGCCCCAGCATTTT.

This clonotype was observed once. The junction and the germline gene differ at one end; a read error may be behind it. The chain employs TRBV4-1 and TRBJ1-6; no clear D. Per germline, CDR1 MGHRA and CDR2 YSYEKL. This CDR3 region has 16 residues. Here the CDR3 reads CASSQEAGAYNPPLHF. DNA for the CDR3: TGCGCCAGCAGCCAAGAGGCAGGAGCTTATAATCCACCCCTCCACTTT.

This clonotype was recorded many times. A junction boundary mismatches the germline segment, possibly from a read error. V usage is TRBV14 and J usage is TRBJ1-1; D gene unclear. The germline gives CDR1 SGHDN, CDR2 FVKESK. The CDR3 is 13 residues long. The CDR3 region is CASNQQPFSEAFF. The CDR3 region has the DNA TGTGCCAGCAACCAACAGCCGTTTTCCGAAGCTTTCTTT.

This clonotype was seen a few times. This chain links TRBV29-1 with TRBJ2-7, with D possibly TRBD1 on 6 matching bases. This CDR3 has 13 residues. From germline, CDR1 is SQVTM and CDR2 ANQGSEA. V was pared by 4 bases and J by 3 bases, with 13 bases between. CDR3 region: CSVGQAIDYEQYF. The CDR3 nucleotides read TGCAGCGTTGGACAGGCAATCGACTACGAGCAGTACTTC.

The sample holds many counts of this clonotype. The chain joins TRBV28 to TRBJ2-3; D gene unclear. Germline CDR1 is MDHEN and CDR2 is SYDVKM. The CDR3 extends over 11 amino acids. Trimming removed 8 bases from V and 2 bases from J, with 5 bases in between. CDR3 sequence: CASHDTDTQYF. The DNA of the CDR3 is TGTGCCAGCCACGACACAGATACGCAGTATTTT.

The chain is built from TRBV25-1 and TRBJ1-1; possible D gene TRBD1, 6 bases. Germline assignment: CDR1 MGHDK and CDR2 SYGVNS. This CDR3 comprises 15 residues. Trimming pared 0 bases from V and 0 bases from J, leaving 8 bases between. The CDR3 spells CASSEYKGVNTEAFF. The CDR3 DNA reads TGTGCCAGCAGTGAATATAAGGGGGTGAACACTGAAGCTTTCTTT.

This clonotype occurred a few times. In DNA form, the CDR3 reads TGTGCCAGCAGCTTAGGGACAGAGAACACCATATATTTT. Its protein product is CASSLGTENTIYF. The chain has TRBV13 and TRBJ1-3; the D gene is possibly TRBD1 (5 bases). The germline gives CDR1 PRHDT, CDR2 FYEKMQ (reference sequence). The CDR3 is 13 amino acids. The V end lost 0 bases, the J end lost 7 bases, and 7 bases lay between the germline ends.

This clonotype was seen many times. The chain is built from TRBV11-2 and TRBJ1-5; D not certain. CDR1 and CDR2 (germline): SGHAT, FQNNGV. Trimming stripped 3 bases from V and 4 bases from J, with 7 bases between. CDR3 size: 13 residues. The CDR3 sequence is CASSLGPNQPQHF. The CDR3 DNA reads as TGTGCCAGCAGCTTGGGCCCTAATCAGCCCCAGCATTTT.

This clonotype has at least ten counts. CDR3 protein: CASRARRGEQETQYF. CDR3 DNA: TGTGCCAGCAGAGCTCGACGGGGGGAACAAGAGACCCAGTACTTC. The chain carries TRBV6-1 and TRBJ2-5; TRBD2 matches at 7 bases. The CDR3 has 15 amino acids. Germline V gene data show CDR1 as MNHNS and CDR2 as SASEGT. V shed 6 bases and J 2 bases; nucleotides not matched to a gene: 9.